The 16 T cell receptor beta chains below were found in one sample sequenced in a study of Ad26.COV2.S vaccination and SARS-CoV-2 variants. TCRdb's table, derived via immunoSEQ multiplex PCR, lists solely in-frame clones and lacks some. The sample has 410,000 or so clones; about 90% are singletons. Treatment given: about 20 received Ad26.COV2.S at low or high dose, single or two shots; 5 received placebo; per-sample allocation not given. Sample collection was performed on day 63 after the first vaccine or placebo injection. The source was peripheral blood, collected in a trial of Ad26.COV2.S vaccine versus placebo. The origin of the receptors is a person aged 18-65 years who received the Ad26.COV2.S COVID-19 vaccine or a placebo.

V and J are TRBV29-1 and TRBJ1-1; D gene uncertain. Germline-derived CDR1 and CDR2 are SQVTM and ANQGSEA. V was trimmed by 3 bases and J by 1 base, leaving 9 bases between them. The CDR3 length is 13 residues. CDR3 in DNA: TGCAGCGTTGAGGGCAGAGAGAACACTGAAGCTTTCTTT. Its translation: CSVEGRENTEAFF.

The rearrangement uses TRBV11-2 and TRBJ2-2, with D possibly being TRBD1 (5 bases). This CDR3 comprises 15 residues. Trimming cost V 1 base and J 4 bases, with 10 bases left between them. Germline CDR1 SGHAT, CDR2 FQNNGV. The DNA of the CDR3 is TGTGCCAGCAGCTTAGTTGTTCAGGGCACCGGGGAGCTGTTTTTT. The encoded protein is CASSLVVQGTGELFF.

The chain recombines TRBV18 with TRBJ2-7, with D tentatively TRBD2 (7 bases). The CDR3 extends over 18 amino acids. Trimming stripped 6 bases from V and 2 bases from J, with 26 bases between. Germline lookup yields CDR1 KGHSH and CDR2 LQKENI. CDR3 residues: CASSRGWDFRRGPYEQYF. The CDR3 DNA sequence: TGTGCCAGCTCCCGAGGTTGGGACTTCCGGCGGGGGCCCTACGAGCAGTACTTC.

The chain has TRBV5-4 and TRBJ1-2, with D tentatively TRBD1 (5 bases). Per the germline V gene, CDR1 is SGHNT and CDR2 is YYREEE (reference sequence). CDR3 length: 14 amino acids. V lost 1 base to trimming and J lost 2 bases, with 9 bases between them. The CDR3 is CASSLQWDNYGYTF. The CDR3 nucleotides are TGTGCCAGCAGCTTGCAATGGGACAACTATGGCTACACCTTC.

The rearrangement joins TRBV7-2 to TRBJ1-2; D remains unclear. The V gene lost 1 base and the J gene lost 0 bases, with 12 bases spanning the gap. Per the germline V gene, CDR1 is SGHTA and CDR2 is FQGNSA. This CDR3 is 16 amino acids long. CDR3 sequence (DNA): TGTGCCAGCAGCTTAGTTATGACGATAGCTAACTATGGCTACACCTTC. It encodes CASSLVMTIANYGYTF.

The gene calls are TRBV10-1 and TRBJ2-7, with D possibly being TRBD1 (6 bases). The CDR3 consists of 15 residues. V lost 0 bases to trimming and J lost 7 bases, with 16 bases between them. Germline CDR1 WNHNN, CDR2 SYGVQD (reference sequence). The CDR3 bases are TGCGCCAGCAGTGAGTCGGGACACCCACCTAGAGAGCAGTACTTC. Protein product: CASSESGHPPREQYF.

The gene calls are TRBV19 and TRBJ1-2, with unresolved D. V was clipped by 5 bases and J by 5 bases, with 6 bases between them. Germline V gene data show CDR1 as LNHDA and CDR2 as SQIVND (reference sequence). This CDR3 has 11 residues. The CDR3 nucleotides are TGTGCCAGTAGTGATCTATATGGCTACACCTTC. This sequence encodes CASSDLYGYTF.

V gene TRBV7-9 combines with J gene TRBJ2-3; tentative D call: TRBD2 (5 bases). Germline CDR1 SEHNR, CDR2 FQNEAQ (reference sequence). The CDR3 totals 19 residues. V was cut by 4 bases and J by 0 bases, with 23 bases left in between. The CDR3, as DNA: TGTGCCAGCAGCTCCCCGTTAGTTAGCGCGGAGACTAGCACAGATACGCAGTATTTT. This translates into CASSSPLVSAETSTDTQYF.

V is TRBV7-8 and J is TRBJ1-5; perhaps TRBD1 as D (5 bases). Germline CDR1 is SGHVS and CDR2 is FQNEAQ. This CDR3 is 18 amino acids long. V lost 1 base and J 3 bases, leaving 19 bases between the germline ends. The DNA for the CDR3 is TGTGCCAGCAGCTTAGGGGCCGGGGGAAGCCCCTTCAATCAGCCCCAGCATTTT. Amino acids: CASSLGAGGSPFNQPQHF.

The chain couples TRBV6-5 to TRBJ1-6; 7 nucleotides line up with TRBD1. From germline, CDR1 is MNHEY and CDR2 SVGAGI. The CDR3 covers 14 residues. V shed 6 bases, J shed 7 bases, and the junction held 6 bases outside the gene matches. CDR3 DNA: TGTGCCAGCAGGACCGGGACAGACAATTCACCCCTCCACTTT. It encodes CASRTGTDNSPLHF.

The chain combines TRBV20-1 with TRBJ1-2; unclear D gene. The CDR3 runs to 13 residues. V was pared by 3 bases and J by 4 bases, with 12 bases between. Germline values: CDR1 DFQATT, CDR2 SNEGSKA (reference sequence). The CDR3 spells CSASWLVGYGYTF. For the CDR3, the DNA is TGCAGTGCTAGTTGGTTAGTCGGCTATGGCTACACCTTC.

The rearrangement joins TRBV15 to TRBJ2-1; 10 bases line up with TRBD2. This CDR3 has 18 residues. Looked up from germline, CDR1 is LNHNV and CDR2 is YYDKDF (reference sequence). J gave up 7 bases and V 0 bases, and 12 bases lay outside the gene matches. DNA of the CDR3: TGTGCCACCAGCAGAGATTCCGGGGAGCGGGGGGGATTTAATGAGCAGTTCTTC. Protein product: CATSRDSGERGGFNEQFF.

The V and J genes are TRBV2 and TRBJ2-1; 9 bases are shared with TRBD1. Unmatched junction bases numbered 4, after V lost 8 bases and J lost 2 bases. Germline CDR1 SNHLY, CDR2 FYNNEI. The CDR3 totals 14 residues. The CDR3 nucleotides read TGTGCCAGCCTCAGACAGGGGGCCTACAATGAGCAGTTCTTC. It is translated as CASLRQGAYNEQFF.

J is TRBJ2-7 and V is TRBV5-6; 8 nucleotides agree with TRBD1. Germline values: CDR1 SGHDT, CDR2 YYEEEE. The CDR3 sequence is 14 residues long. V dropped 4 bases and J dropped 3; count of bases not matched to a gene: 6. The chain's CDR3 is CASSRTGLNYEQYF. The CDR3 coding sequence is TGTGCCAGCAGCCGGACAGGGTTAAACTACGAGCAGTACTTC.

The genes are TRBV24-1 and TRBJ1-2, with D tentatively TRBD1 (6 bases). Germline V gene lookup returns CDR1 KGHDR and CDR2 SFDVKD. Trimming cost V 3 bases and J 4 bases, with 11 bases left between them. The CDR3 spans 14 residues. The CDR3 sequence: CATSDNDRSYGYTF. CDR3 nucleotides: TGTGCCACCAGTGATAACGACAGGAGCTATGGCTACACCTTC.

The CDR3 bases are TGTGCCAGCTCATCACAGGGGACGAACTATGGCTACACCTTC. Protein sequence: CASSSQGTNYGYTF. V gene TRBV18 combines with J gene TRBJ1-2; 7 nucleotides match TRBD1. The CDR3 is made up of 14 amino acids. Germline CDR1 reads KGHSH; CDR2 reads LQKENI. Trimming took 5 bases from V and 2 from J; bases not matched to a gene: 5.